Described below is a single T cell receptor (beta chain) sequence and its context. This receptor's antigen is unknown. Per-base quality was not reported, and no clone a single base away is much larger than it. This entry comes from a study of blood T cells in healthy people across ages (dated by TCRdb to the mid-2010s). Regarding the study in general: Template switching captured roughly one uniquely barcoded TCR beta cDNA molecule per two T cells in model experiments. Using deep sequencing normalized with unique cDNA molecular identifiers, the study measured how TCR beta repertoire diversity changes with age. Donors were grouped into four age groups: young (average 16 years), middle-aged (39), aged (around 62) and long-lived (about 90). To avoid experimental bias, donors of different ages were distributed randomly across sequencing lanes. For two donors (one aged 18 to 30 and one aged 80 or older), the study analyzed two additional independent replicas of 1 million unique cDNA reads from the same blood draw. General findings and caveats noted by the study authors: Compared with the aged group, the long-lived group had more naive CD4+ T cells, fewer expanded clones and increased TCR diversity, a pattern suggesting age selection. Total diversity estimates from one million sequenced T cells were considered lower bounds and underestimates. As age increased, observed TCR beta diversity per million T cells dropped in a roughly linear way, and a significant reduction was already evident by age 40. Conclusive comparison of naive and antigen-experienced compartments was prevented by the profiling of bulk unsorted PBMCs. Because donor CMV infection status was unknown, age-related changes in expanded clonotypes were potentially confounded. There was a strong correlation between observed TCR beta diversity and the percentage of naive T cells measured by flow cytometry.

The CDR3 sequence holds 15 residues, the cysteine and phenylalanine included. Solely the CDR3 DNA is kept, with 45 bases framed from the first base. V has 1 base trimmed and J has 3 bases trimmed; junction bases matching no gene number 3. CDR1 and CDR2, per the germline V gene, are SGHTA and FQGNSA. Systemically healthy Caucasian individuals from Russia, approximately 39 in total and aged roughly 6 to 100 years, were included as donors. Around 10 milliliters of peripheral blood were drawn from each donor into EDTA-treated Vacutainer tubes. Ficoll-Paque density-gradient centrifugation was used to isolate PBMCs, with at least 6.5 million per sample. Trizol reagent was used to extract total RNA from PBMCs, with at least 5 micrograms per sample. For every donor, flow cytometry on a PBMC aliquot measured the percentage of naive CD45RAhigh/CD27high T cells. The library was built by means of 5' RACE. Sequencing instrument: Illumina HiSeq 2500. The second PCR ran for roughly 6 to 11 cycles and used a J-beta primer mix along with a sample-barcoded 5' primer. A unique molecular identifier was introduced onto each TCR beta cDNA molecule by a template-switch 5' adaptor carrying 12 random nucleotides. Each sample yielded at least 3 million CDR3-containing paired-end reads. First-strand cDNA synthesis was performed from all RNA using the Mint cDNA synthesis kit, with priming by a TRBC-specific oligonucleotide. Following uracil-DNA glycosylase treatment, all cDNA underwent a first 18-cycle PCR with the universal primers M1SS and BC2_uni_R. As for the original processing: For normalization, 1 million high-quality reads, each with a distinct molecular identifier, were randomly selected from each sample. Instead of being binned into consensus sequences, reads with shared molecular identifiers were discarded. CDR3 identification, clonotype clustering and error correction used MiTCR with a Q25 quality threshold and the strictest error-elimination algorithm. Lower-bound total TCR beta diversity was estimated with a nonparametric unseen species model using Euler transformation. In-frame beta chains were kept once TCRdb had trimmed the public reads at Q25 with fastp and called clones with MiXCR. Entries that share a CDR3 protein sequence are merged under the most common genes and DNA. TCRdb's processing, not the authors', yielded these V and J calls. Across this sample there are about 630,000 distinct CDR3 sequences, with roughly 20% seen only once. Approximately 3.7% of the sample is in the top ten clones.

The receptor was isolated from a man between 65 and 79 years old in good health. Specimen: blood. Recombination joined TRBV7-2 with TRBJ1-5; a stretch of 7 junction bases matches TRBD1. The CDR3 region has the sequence CASSLEEGANQPQHF. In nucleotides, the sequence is TGTGCCAGCAGCTTAGAAGAGGGGGCCAATCAGCCCCAGCATTTT. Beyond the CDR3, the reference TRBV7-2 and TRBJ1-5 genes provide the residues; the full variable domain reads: GAGVSQSPSNKVTEKGKDVELRCDPISGHTALYWYRQSLGQGLEFLIYFQGNSAPDKSGLPSDRFSAERTGGSVSTLTIQRTQQEDSAVYLCASSLEEGANQPQHFGDGTRLSIL.